Listed here is a single T cell receptor beta chain. This record comes from a study of blood T cell repertoires in COVID-19. Libraries were prepared by immunoSEQ multiplex PCR; TCRdb keeps only in-frame clonotypes and omits some of them. Counted here are some 350,000 clones, 80% to 90% occurring once; the ten biggest clones make up 2.5% to 3.5%. The CDR3 length is 12 residues. V gave up 2 bases and J gave up 6 bases, with 7 bases separating them. The germline CDR1 and CDR2 sequences are LNHDA and SQIVND (reference sequence). This chain links TRBV19 with TRBJ1-2, with D uncertain. This clonotype was obtained from a man aged 30 to 39 with active or convalescent COVID-19. Sequences were obtained from peripheral blood. CDR3 nucleotide sequence: TGTGCCAGTAGTATACGGGAGGATGGCTACACCTTC. Translation gives CASSIREDGYTF.